A selection of T cell receptor beta chains follows, all from one sample in a study of blood T cells in healthy people across ages. Each CDR3 protein is one row after TCRdb ran MiXCR on the 5' RACE reads. The sample holds 780,000 or so distinct CDR3 sequences, roughly 56% seen once. Sequencing input: blood. These receptors all come from a man in his forties in good health. Each CDR3 is given without its conserved first and last residue. The order of the fields is V gene, clone size, CDR3 protein. A row's size may be missing; if present it is once, few, many or a size class.

V: TRBV15; size: few; CDR3: ATSAPGADQETQY
V: TRBV27; size: few; CDR3: ASRQGSAQY
V: TRBV20-1; size: once; CDR3: SARVIASGSYNEQF
V: TRBV28; size: few; CDR3: ASSFTGTYGYT
V: TRBV27; size: NA; CDR3: ASSLEWQGTVTEAF
V: TRBV25-1; size: NA; CDR3: ASREGGRGYT
V: TRBV3-1; size: NA; CDR3: ASRPTGQYYNEQF
V: TRBV12-3/TRBV12-4; size: few; CDR3: ASIPGWANEQY
V: TRBV20-1; size: NA; CDR3: SGTSGGTDTQY
V: TRBV20-1; size: few; CDR3: SARSRGVSDGYT
V: TRBV20-1; size: NA; CDR3: SAPYTSGANVLT
V: TRBV7-9; size: NA; CDR3: ASSLAEGAKEQY
V: TRBV20-1; size: few; CDR3: SARGESGPSKNIQY
V: TRBV9; size: few; CDR3: ASGAGNQPQH
V: TRBV7-9; size: few; CDR3: ASSLVSGSIKNIQY
V: TRBV29-1; size: few; CDR3: SVASGTGSNVLT
V: TRBV14; size: NA; CDR3: ASSQGTDYGHT
V: TRBV7-2; size: few; CDR3: ASSATSSSYNEQF
V: TRBV7-6; size: NA; CDR3: ASSVDRFYTDTQY
V: TRBV25-1; size: few; CDR3: ASSEPKVGGNNEQF
V: TRBV29-1; size: few; CDR3: SATGPELNYGYT
V: TRBV12-3/TRBV12-4; size: few; CDR3: ASSLGTGLAEQY
V: TRBV6-6; size: NA; CDR3: ASSYRTSGRVYNEQF
V: TRBV3-1; size: few; CDR3: ASAWDAGISGANVLT
V: TRBV7-3; size: few; CDR3: ASSLGFATDTQY
V: TRBV6-2/TRBV6-3; size: few; CDR3: ASEGSVPRKETQY
V: TRBV24-1; size: NA; CDR3: ATSDPTGDIADTQY
V: TRBV28; size: NA; CDR3: ASSPKGRAKY
V: TRBV20-1; size: NA; CDR3: SARPGLGMVYEQY
V: TRBV18; size: once; CDR3: ASSPSGSNTEAF
V: TRBV12-3/TRBV12-4; size: NA; CDR3: ASTPTASNQPQH
V: TRBV14; size: NA; CDR3: ASSQVGGPSTDTQY
V: TRBV18; size: NA; CDR3: ASSPWTRGDYGYT
V: TRBV20-1; size: NA; CDR3: SASGLAGAGETQY
V: TRBV7-9; size: NA; CDR3: ASSSSSGGDLYGYT
V: TRBV7-7; size: NA; CDR3: ASSPNTGISQETQY
V: TRBV6-5; size: NA; CDR3: ASSSHLGRGVNEQF
V: TRBV10-3; size: NA; CDR3: AIAPSAGRETQY
V: TRBV9; size: NA; CDR3: ASSVPPKGLDSPLH
V: TRBV5-5; size: NA; CDR3: ASSIAGGLTGELF
V: TRBV25-1; size: once; CDR3: ASSGLGQTSYGYT
V: TRBV7-2; size: NA; CDR3: ASSGGVIGELF
V: TRBV2; size: once; CDR3: ASSEARNWDYEQY
V: TRBV12-3/TRBV12-4; size: NA; CDR3: ASSRTSGGFTDTQY
V: TRBV4-1; size: NA; CDR3: ASSQLPSEDRNEQF
V: TRBV3-1; size: NA; CDR3: ACSQVLIHPRLAGTSRNEQF